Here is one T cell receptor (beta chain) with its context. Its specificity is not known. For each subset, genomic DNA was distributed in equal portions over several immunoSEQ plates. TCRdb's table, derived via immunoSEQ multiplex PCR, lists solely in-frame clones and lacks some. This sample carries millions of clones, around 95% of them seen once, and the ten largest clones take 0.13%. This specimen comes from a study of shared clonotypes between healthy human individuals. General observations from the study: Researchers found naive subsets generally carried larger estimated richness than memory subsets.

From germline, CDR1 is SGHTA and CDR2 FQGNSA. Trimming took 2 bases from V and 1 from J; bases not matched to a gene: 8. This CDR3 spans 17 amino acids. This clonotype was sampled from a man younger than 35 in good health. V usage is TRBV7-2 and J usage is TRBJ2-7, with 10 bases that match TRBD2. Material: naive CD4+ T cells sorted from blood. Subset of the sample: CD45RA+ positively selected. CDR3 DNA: TGTGCCAGCAGCTTAATGTCTAGCGGGAGTATTTCCTACGAGCAGTACTTC. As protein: CASSLMSSGSISYEQYF. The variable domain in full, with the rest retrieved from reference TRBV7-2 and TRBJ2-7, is GAGVSQSPSNKVTEKGKDVELRCDPISGHTALYWYRQSLGQGLEFLIYFQGNSAPDKSGLPSDRFSAERTGGSVSTLTIQRTQQEDSAVYLCASSLMSSGSISYEQYFGPGTRLTVT.